These T cell receptor beta chains were read from a single sample in a study of blood T cell repertoires in COVID-19. Generated by immunoSEQ multiplex PCR, the TCRdb table keeps only in-frame clones and is missing some. The sample lists roughly 200,000 clones, more than 80% seen once, with roughly 6.2% in the top ten. The source material was PBMCs or T cells enriched from blood (not recorded which). Every receptor here comes from a man in his forties who had recovered from COVID-19. Each CDR3 is given with its conserved first and last residue.

v_call	j_call	cdr3_aa
TRBV15	TRBJ1-5	CATREGQGYQPQHF
TRBV28	TRBJ1-2	CASSGQGSSGYTF
TRBV6-4	TRBJ1-1	CASRTLQGSTEAFF
TRBV28	TRBJ1-4	CASSPKSEKLFF
TRBV6-1	TRBJ1-5	CASSEGGVQPQHF
TRBV12-3/TRBV12-4	TRBJ1-5	CASYSNQPQHF
TRBV7-8	TRBJ2-6	CASSPARSNVLTF
TRBV6-4	TRBJ2-3	CASSADGGDTQYF
TRBV6-1	TRBJ1-6	CASSERGRRSSPLHF
TRBV24-1	TRBJ1-2	CATSDSRQGANYGYTF
TRBV2	TRBJ2-2	CASSETGNTGELFF
TRBV7-3	TRBJ1-2	CASYRGKGYGYTF
TRBV7-9	TRBJ2-7	CASISAGVPYEQYF
TRBV5-1	TRBJ2-3	CASSSGLAGSDTQYF
TRBV28	TRBJ2-5	CASSLLERGRETQYF
TRBV5-1	TRBJ1-2	CASSPGQRIVGNYGYTF
TRBV15	TRBJ2-2	CATSRGQANTGELFF
TRBV28	TRBJ1-2	CASSPGGAVHNYGYTF
TRBV6-5	TRBJ2-7	CATRRGGGGEQYF
TRBV24-1	TRBJ1-5	CATSGGPANQPQHF
TRBV28	TRBJ2-7	CASSLLASGNYEQYF
TRBV24-1	TRBJ1-4	CAPNQGEKLFF
TRBV19	TRBJ1-2	CASTPRTGNYGYTF